Presented here are 17 T cell receptor beta chains from one specimen sequenced in a study of T cells in Graves' hyperthyroidism and ophthalmopathy. Amplification targeted TCR beta CDR3 regions from RNA transcripts. First-round RT-PCR of the TCR CDR3 relied on the HTBI primer set. MiXCR, applied by TCRdb to the multiplex PCR reads, yields one record per CDR3 protein. The sample contains some 490,000 distinct CDR3 sequences, less than 25% of which appear only once. Sequenced sample: blood. These receptors were collected from a woman in her seventies with Graves' ophthalmopathy.

The V and J genes are TRBV20-1 and TRBJ1-3, with no clear D. CDR3 length: 13 amino acids. V gave up 5 bases and J gave up 0 bases, with 8 bases separating them. In germline, CDR1 is DFQATT, CDR2 SNEGSKA (reference sequence). The CDR3 bases are TGCAGTGCTTCCGATACCTCTGGAAACACCATATATTTT. As protein: CSASDTSGNTIYF.

A word on this clonotype: A much larger clone differs by one base, so this may be a read error. The chain uses TRBV19 and TRBJ1-4, with D tentatively TRBD1 (5 bases). This CDR3 has 17 amino acids. CDR1 is LNHDA, CDR2 SQIVND, per germline (reference sequence). The CDR3 DNA reads as TGTGCCGGTAGTATTAGGGGACGGGGGGCAACTAATGAAAAACTGTTTTTT. Translating gives CAGSIRGRGATNEKLFF.

This clonotype has a handful of counts. The J gene is TRBJ2-2, the V gene TRBV20-1; weak D call: TRBD2 (6 bases). Germline CDR1 reads DFQATT; CDR2 reads SNEGSKA (reference sequence). The length of the CDR3 is 13 residues. Deletions cut 4 bases from V and 7 bases from J, with 13 bases between. The CDR3 sequence: CSATAQGGGELFF. CDR3 DNA sequence: TGCAGTGCTACAGCCCAGGGAGGCGGGGAGCTGTTTTTT.

This clonotype has only a few counts. This rearrangement joins TRBV19 to TRBJ2-1, with TRBD2 matching 9 bases. The germline CDR1 and CDR2 sequences are LNHDA and SQIVND (reference sequence). The J segment lost 10 bases and the V segment lost 7 bases, leaving 8 bases of the junction unmatched. There are 13 residues in the CDR3. The CDR3 DNA sequence: TGTGCCAGTACCCCTAGCGGGAATAGAGAGCAGTTCTTC. It encodes CASTPSGNREQFF.

The chain couples TRBV4-2 to TRBJ2-2; D gene unclear. V gave up 1 base and J gave up 0 bases, with 6 bases separating them. Germline values: CDR1 LGHNA, CDR2 YNFKEQ. CDR3 length: 15 residues. The CDR3 DNA follows: TGTGCCAGCAGCCAAGCCCAGGCGAACACCGGGGAGCTGTTTTTT. Translating gives CASSQAQANTGELFF.

The chain recombines TRBV20-1 with TRBJ1-6; possibly TRBD1 for D (5 bases). Germline V gene lookup returns CDR1 DFQATT and CDR2 SNEGSKA (reference sequence). V shed 0 bases and J shed 4 bases, with 13 bases lying between them. The CDR3 extends over 16 amino acids. The CDR3 nucleotides are TGCAGTGCTAGAGATTGGGGGTGGGATTATAATTCACCCCTCCACTTT. It specifies CSARDWGWDYNSPLHF.

This clonotype was counted between two and nine times. V and J are TRBV3-1 and TRBJ2-1, with 8 bases lining up with TRBD2. V dropped 0 bases and J dropped 8; count of bases not matched to a gene: 12. CDR3 length: 17 residues. The germline V gene has CDR1 LGHDT and CDR2 YNNKEL (reference sequence). The CDR3 nucleotides read TGTGCCAGCAGCCAAGAATTGGGCCTAGCGGGCAAGGATGAGCAGTTCTTC. As protein: CASSQELGLAGKDEQFF.

The CDR3 reads CASSGEGNYGYTF. CDR3 DNA: TGTGCCAGCAGCGGGGAGGGGAACTATGGCTACACCTTC. The J gene is TRBJ1-2, the V gene TRBV5-4; D might be TRBD1 (5 bases). Germline assignment: CDR1 SGHNT and CDR2 YYREEE (reference sequence). The CDR3 is made up of 13 amino acids. V was trimmed by 4 bases and J by 2 bases, leaving 9 bases between them.

This chain joins TRBV29-1 and TRBJ1-3, with D maybe TRBD1 (6 bases). This CDR3 contains 13 residues. Trimming removed 4 bases from V and 9 bases from J, with 16 bases in between. Germline CDR1 reads SQVTM; CDR2 reads ANQGSEA. DNA for the CDR3: TGCAGCGTTGGGACAGATAGAAAGAGCACCATATATTTT. Its translation is CSVGTDRKSTIYF.

This clonotype has more than one count but fewer than ten. This chain joins TRBV6-1 and TRBJ2-1, with 8 bases lining up with TRBD2. The CDR3 consists of 16 residues. Trimming took 5 bases from V and 9 from J; bases not matched to a gene: 15. Germline V gene sequence: CDR1 MNHNS, CDR2 SASEGT. Written as DNA, the CDR3 is TGTGCCAGCAGTTATTCCGGGACTAGTATCGCGGCTGAGCAGTTCTTC. It is translated as CASSYSGTSIAAEQFF.

This clonotype occurred a few times. This chain uses TRBV27 with TRBJ2-3; 8 nucleotides line up with TRBD1. The V gene end was trimmed by 10 bases and the J gene end by 7 bases; junction bases not matched to a gene: 13. Per the germline V gene, CDR1 is MNHEY and CDR2 is SMNVEV (reference sequence). The CDR3 sequence is 14 residues long. The CDR3 protein is CATLDRAGRNTQYF. The CDR3 DNA follows: TGTGCCACCTTGGACAGGGCGGGAAGAAATACGCAGTATTTT.

The rearrangement links TRBV5-1 to TRBJ1-1; 8 bases are shared with TRBD1. CDR3 length equals 16 residues. After removal of 0 bases from V and 1 base from J, the junction contained 5 bases not matched to a gene. Germline CDR1 SGHRS, CDR2 YFSETQ. DNA for the CDR3: TGCGCCAGCAGCTTGGCGGACAGGGTGACGAACACTGAAGCTTTCTTT. Translating it yields CASSLADRVTNTEAFF. Looking up the rest from reference TRBV5-1 and TRBJ1-1 gives the full variable domain: KAGVTQTPRYLIKTRGQQVTLSCSPISGHRSVSWYQQTPGQGLQFLFEYFSETQRNKGNFPGRFSGRQFSNSRSEMNVSTLELGDSALYLCASSLADRVTNTEAFFGQGTRLTVV.

This clonotype occurred a few times. The chain uses TRBV27 and TRBJ2-5; D is unresolved. CDR3 size: 14 residues. The V end lost 6 bases, the J end lost 2 bases, and 13 bases lay between the germline ends. CDR1 and CDR2 from the germline V gene are MNHEY and SMNVEV (reference sequence). The CDR3 sequence: CASRYFDLQETQYF. CDR3 bases: TGTGCCAGCAGGTATTTCGATCTGCAAGAGACCCAGTACTTC.

The genes are TRBV19 and TRBJ2-3; maybe TRBD2 (6 bases). This CDR3 comprises 15 residues. Per the germline V gene, CDR1 is LNHDA and CDR2 is SQIVND (reference sequence). V was clipped by 7 bases and J by 6 bases, with 20 bases between them. CDR3 protein: CASTDGGTDLDTQYF. The CDR3 DNA sequence: TGTGCCAGTACCGATGGGGGGACCGATTTGGATACGCAGTATTTT.

This clonotype was found many times. The CDR3 DNA is TGTGCCAGCAGTTTTCACGGATTGGCTGAAGCTTTCTTT. Its protein product is CASSFHGLAEAFF. The chain joins TRBV12-3 or TRBV12-4 to TRBJ1-1; D not resolved. The CDR3 runs to 13 residues. V lost 3 bases, J lost 6 bases, and 11 bases lay in between.

The rearrangement joins TRBV2 to TRBJ2-7, with 9 bases aligning to TRBD1. The CDR3 has 13 residues. V lost 9 bases and J lost 3; bases outside the gene matches: 6. Germline V gives CDR1 SNHLY, CDR2 FYNNEI. The CDR3 region has the DNA TGTGCCAGTCGACAGGGGGTTATCTACGAGCAGTACTTC. This codes for CASRQGVIYEQYF.

The chain couples TRBV28 to TRBJ1-2; D may be TRBD1 (5 bases). Germline values: CDR1 MDHEN, CDR2 SYDVKM. There are 16 residues in the CDR3. Trimming shortened V by 3 bases and J by 7 bases, and 21 bases separated the two germline ends. The CDR3 DNA reads as TGTGCCAGCAGTTTTAAATTTAGCGTTCAGGGTTCTGGCTACACCTTC. Translating gives CASSFKFSVQGSGYTF.